This T cell receptor (beta chain) was captured by sequencing in a study of T cell changes during pregnancy in multiple sclerosis. Generated by immunoSEQ multiplex PCR, the TCRdb table keeps only in-frame clones and is missing some. Of roughly 100,000 clones in the sample, roughly nine tenths were seen once. The sample here was peripheral blood, taken after pregnancy. This receptor was identified in a female donor in good health, enrolled as a control in a pregnancy study.

The chain's CDR3 is CASSAGQKNTGELFF. In DNA, the CDR3 is TGTGCCAGCAGCGCGGGACAGAAGAACACCGGGGAGCTGTTTTTT. The V and J genes are TRBV2 and TRBJ2-2, with a tentative D call TRBD1 (7 bases). The CDR3 spans 15 residues. The germline CDR1 and CDR2 sequences are SNHLY and FYNNEI. Trimming removed 6 bases from V and 1 base from J, with 12 bases in between.